This T cell receptor beta chain was captured by sequencing in a study of blood T cells in healthy people across ages. Study-level points and caveats: Estimates of diversity drawn from one million T cells were considered underestimates.

It was with a sample-barcoded 5' primer and a J-beta primer mix that a second PCR of about 6 to 12 cycles was run. Each cDNA molecule received a tag from a template-switch adaptor that had 12 random nucleotides. TCRdb re-derived calls from the 5' RACE reads in MiXCR, one entry per CDR3 protein. The table shows fewer than 2,000,000 distinct CDR3 sequences, with roughly 43% occurring only once. Comments on this clonotype: Its antigen is still unknown.

Germline CDR1 is SGHRS and CDR2 is YFSETQ. V shed 2 bases and J shed 11 bases, with 19 bases lying between them. This CDR3 region has 14 residues. Each sample had at least 6 million PBMCs isolated. This chain uses TRBV5-1 with TRBJ1-1; maybe TRBD1 (6 bases). Material for sequencing was blood. The origin of this receptor is a human donor in good health. This CDR3 is CASSLSAGDFRAFF. DNA of the CDR3: TGCGCCAGCAGCTTATCGGCAGGGGATTTTCGCGCTTTCTTT.